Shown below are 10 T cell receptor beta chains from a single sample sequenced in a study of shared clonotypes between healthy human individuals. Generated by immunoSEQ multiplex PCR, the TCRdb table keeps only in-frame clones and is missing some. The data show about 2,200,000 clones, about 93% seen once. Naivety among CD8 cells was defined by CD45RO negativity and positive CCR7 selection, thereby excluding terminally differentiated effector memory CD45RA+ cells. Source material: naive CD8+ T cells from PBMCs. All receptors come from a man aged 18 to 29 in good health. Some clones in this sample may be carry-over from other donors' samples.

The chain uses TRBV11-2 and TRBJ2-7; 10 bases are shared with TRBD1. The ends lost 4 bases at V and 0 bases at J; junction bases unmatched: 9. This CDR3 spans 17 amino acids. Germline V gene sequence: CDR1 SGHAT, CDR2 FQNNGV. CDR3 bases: TGTGCCAGCAGCTCGGGGCCGGGACAGGGGATCTCCTACGAGCAGTACTTC. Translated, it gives CASSSGPGQGISYEQYF.

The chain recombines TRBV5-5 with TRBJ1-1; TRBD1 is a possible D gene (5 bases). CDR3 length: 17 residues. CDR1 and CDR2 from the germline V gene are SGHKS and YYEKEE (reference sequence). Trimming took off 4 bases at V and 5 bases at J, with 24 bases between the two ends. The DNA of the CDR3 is TGTGCCAGCAGCCCACAATGGGCATTCGGGAGGGGTACTGAAGCTTTCTTT. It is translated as CASSPQWAFGRGTEAFF.

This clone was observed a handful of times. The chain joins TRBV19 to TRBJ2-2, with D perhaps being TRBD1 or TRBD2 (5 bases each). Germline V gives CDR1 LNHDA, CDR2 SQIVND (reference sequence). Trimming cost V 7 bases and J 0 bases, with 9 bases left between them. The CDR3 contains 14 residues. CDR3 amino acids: CASKGPTNTGELFF. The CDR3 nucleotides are TGTGCCAGTAAGGGACCGACGAACACCGGGGAGCTGTTTTTT.

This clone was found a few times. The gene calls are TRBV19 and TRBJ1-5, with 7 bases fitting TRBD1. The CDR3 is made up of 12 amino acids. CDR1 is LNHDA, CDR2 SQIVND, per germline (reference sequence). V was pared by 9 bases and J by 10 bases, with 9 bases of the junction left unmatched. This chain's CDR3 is CASVRGEGPQHF. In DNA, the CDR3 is TGTGCCAGCGTCAGGGGGGAAGGCCCCCAGCATTTT.

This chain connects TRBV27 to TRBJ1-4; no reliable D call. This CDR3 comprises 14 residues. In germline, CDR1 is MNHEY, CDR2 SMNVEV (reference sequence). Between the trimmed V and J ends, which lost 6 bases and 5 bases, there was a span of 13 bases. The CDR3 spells CASSLTGNNEKLFF. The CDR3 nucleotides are TGTGCCAGCAGCTTGACGGGGAACAATGAAAAACTGTTTTTT.

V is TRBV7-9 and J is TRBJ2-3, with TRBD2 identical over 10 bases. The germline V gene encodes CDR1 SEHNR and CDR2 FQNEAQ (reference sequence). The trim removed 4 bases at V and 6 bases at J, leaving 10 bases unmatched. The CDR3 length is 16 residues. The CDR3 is CASSSRLAGVPDTQYF. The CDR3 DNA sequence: TGTGCCAGCAGCTCCCGGCTAGCGGGAGTCCCCGATACGCAGTATTTT.

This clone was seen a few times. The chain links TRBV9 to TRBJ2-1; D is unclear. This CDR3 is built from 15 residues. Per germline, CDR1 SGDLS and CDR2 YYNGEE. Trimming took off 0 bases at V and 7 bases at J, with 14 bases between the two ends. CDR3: CASSVGDLPWNEQFF. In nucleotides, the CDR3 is TGTGCCAGCAGCGTAGGTGACCTCCCCTGGAATGAGCAGTTCTTC.

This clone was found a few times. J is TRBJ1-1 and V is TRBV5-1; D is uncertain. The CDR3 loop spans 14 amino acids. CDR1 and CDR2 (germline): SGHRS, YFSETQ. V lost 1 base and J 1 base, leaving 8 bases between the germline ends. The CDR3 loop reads CASSLWASNTEAFF. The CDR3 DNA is TGCGCCAGCAGCTTGTGGGCCTCGAACACTGAAGCTTTCTTT.

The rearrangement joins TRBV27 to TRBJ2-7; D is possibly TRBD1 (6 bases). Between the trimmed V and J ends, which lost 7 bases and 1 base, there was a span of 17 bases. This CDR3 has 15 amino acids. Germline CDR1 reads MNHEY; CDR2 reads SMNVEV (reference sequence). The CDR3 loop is CASTQAPDSSYEQYF. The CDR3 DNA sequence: TGTGCCAGCACCCAAGCCCCGGACAGTTCCTACGAGCAGTACTTC.

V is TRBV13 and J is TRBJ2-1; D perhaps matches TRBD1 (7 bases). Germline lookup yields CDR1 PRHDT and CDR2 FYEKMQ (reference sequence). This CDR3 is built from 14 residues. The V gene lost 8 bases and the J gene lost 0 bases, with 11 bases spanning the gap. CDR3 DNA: TGTGCCAGCCAGCAGGGGGGCTCCTACAATGAGCAGTTCTTC. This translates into CASQQGGSYNEQFF.